This TCR beta chain derives from a study of CD8 T cells in ankylosing spondylitis. Germline-derived CDR1 and CDR2 are SGDLS and YYNGEE. The CDR3 is 14 residues long. The V and J ends lost 1 base and 1 base respectively, with 8 bases between them. The table lists this clonotype with many counts. Each CDR3 protein is one row after TCRdb ran MiXCR on the 5' RACE reads. This sample has about 42,000 distinct CDR3 sequences, with 2.7% found just once. The source material was blood, either unsorted or a sorted T cell fraction (not recorded which). The receptor's source is a male donor with ankylosing spondylitis or in good health (not recorded which). V and J are TRBV9 and TRBJ2-5; a weak D match, TRBD1 (6 bases). The CDR3 protein is CASSVKGVQETQYF. CDR3 sequence (DNA): TGTGCCAGCAGCGTAAAGGGGGTCCAAGAGACCCAGTACTTC.